This TCR beta chain was observed in a study of cytomegalovirus exposure and HLA in healthy donors. Study overall: The Caucasian-associated ancestry cluster contained 75% to 85% of the 398 genotyped donors. General observations from the study: The availability of immune exposure information extended only to CMV serostatus. In most subjects, TCR beta sequences reportedly gave accurate predictions of HLA-A and HLA-B alleles.

CDR3 length: 13 amino acids. V was trimmed by 6 bases and J by 4 bases, leaving 9 bases between them. The germline CDR1 and CDR2 sequences are MNHNS and SASEGT. Turning to this clone: The antigen is undetermined.

At collection, donors were nominally healthy, but unrecorded immune exposures were probable. PCR was performed using 60 Vbeta and 13 Jbeta primers. TCRdb keeps only in-frame clones here, not all; method: immunoSEQ multiplex PCR. Of about 120,000 clones in the sample, 60% to 80% are singletons; the top ten hold over 2.5%. The clonotype originates from a woman aged 45-65 years in good health and CMV-seronegative. The chain recombines TRBV6-1 with TRBJ2-2; D gene ambiguous. The material sequenced was PBMCs. The CDR3 sequence: CASSAVSTGELFF. CDR3 sequence (DNA): TGTGCCAGCAGCGCAGTCTCCACCGGGGAGCTGTTTTTT.